The sequence of this TCR beta chain was determined in a study of OX40 agonist ivuxolimab in advanced cancers. As for the study in general: Checkpoint inhibitors had been given previously to 40% of patients.

On this clone: Its target is not known.

The table came from immunoSEQ multiplex PCR; TCRdb's copy has only in-frame clones and leaves some out. The table records 84,000 or so clones, more than 75% of them present only once. Study-wide results and caveats: Dose levels from 0.1 to 3.0 mg/kg saw CD4+ and CD8+ blood T cells expand clonally by week 6. On average, CD8+ T cells showed a greater number of expanded clones than CD4+.

The junction had 8 bases not matched to a gene; V was cut back by 5 bases and J by 2 bases. The CDR3 is made up of 15 amino acids. Germline lookup yields CDR1 MDHEN and CDR2 SYDVKM. V and J are TRBV28 and TRBJ1-1, with 7 bases aligning to TRBD1. This sample comprised CD4+ or CD8+ T cells sorted from blood, obtained in a trial of the OX40 agonist ivuxolimab. The receptor was isolated from an adult with an advanced solid tumor such as melanoma, head and neck, liver or kidney cancer. The CDR3 is CASSSAGGTNTEAFF. DNA of the CDR3: TGTGCCAGCAGTAGTGCAGGGGGTACAAACACTGAAGCTTTCTTT.